Listed below are T cell receptor beta chains from one sample, sequenced in a study of cytomegalovirus exposure and HLA in healthy donors. TCRdb keeps only in-frame clones here, not all; method: immunoSEQ multiplex PCR. The data contain about 130,000 clones, approximately 61% of them singletons. The sequenced sample was PBMCs. Every receptor here comes from a middle-aged woman in good health and CMV-seronegative. Both conserved end residues are part of each CDR3. A D gene is named only where the DNA matches it firmly. Expanded clones are given a class, and other clones once, few, many or no size at all.

d_call j_call clone_size v_call cdr3_nt cdr3_aa
NA TRBJ1-4 NA TRBV10-1 TGCGCCAGCAGTGAGCCCGTGCACCGGGGGATTAATGAAAAACTGTTTTTT CASSEPVHRGINEKLFF
TRBD1 TRBJ2-5 NA TRBV27 TGCGCCAGCAGACCGGACAGGGGGGTTTCAGAGACCCAGTACTTC CASRPDRGVSETQYF
NA TRBJ1-1 NA TRBV15 TGTGCCACCAGCAGAGTGATGACTGGCACTGAAGCTTTCTTT CATSRVMTGTEAFF
NA TRBJ1-5 NA TRBV27 TGTGCCAGCTCATCCGAGGCGGGGGGGAATCAGCCCCAGCATTTT CASSSEAGGNQPQHF
NA TRBJ1-1 NA TRBV2 TGTGCCAGTGGCTTGGGCATGAACACTGAAGCTTTCTTT CASGLGMNTEAFF
TRBD1 TRBJ1-2 NA TRBV27 TGTGCCAGCAGTCTCGACAGGGTTAACTATGGCTACACCTTC CASSLDRVNYGYTF
NA TRBJ2-3 few TRBV6-1 TGTGCCAGCAGTCAGATACAGGGTTCGACAGATACGCAGTATTTT CASSQIQGSTDTQYF
NA TRBJ2-7 NA TRBV14 TGTGCCAGCAGCCGCCGACAGTCTCTCGCCTACGAGCAGTACTTC CASSRRQSLAYEQYF
NA TRBJ1-6 NA TRBV4-1 TGCGCCAGCGTGGAACTTCCGGGACAAAATTCACCCCTCCACTTT CASVELPGQNSPLHF
TRBD2 TRBJ2-3 NA TRBV6-5 TGTGCCAGCACCGGACTAGTAGGCACAGATACGCAGTATTTT CASTGLVGTDTQYF
NA TRBJ1-4 NA TRBV7-2 TGTGCCAGCAGCTTAGTGGGGCCGCGAGGACTGTTTTTT CASSLVGPRGLFF
NA TRBJ1-4 NA TRBV4-2 TGTGCCAGCAGCCAGTCCGGGGGTCTCGAAAAACTGTTTTTT CASSQSGGLEKLFF
NA TRBJ2-1 few TRBV6-5 TGTGCCAGCAGTTACGGTAGCTCCTACAATGAGCAGTTCTTC CASSYGSSYNEQFF
TRBD1 TRBJ1-3 few TRBV12-5 TGTGCTAGTGGTCCACCTGGGACAGGGTTAGGAAACACCATATATTTT CASGPPGTGLGNTIYF
TRBD1 TRBJ1-5 NA TRBV27 TGTGCCAGCAGACTAACAGGGGGCAATCAGCCCCAGCATTTT CASRLTGGNQPQHF
TRBD1 TRBJ1-5 NA TRBV7-4 TGTGCCAGCAGCTCGACAGGGGAGCGGCAGCCCCAGCATTTT CASSSTGERQPQHF
NA TRBJ1-1 few TRBV25-1 TGTGCCAGCAGTGATCATAAGATATCCCCAGGGTCCACTGAAGCTTTCTTT CASSDHKISPGSTEAFF
NA TRBJ1-6 few TRBV5-4 TGTGCCAGCAGCTTGTCCTGGGGCCAGGGGTTGGGTTCACCCCTCCACTTT CASSLSWGQGLGSPLHF
NA TRBJ1-2 once TRBV7-2 TGTGCCAGCAGCACGCCAAGCACTAACTATGGCTACACCTTC CASSTPSTNYGYTF
NA TRBJ1-1 once TRBV7-3 TGTGCCAGCAGCTTAATGGGCTACACTGAAGCTTTCTTT CASSLMGYTEAFF
TRBD2 TRBJ2-7 NA TRBV4-1 TGCGCCAGCAGCCAAGCATCGGGGGGCTCCTACGAGCAGTACTTC CASSQASGGSYEQYF
NA TRBJ2-7 few TRBV27 TGTGCCAGCAGTCCGGGGGTCGTACAATCCTACGAGCAGTACTTC CASSPGVVQSYEQYF
NA TRBJ2-1 NA TRBV6-5 TGTGCCAGCAGTTACGGGGGGAGCTCCTACAATGAGCAGTTCTTC CASSYGGSSYNEQFF
NA TRBJ2-2 NA TRBV7-2 TGTGCCAGCAGTACACAGGGCGGAAGGGTAACCGGGGAGCTGTTTTTT CASSTQGGRVTGELFF
NA TRBJ2-2 NA TRBV18 TGTGCCAGCTCAGCCGGGGACGGGGAGCTGTTTTTT CASSAGDGELFF
TRBD1 TRBJ1-2 NA TRBV9 TGTGCCAGCAGCGGGGGGACAGGATATAACTATGGCTACACCTTC CASSGGTGYNYGYTF
TRBD2 TRBJ2-1 few TRBV5-6 TGTGCCAGCAGCTTGGGTTTCGGGGGGGCTTCCTACAATGAGCAGTTCTTC CASSLGFGGASYNEQFF
NA TRBJ2-7 NA TRBV2 TGTGCCAGCAGTGAACCTCTCCCCCTACAGTACTTC CASSEPLPLQYF
TRBD2 TRBJ2-5 NA TRBV5-4 TGTGCCAGCAGTGGGACTAGCGGGGTGAAAGAGACCCAGTACTTC CASSGTSGVKETQYF
NA TRBJ1-1 NA TRBV14 TGTGCCAGCAGCCAAGACAGAAACACTGAAGCTTTCTTT CASSQDRNTEAFF
NA TRBJ2-7 few TRBV7-8 TGTGCCAGCAGCCAACCAGTGACAGGTCACGAGCAGTACTTC CASSQPVTGHEQYF
TRBD1 TRBJ1-5 NA TRBV7-4 TGTGCCAGCCGTGACAGGGGAGGTCAGCCCCAGCATTTT CASRDRGGQPQHF
TRBD1 TRBJ2-7 NA TRBV27 TGTGCCAGCAGTCCACAGGGGATCTCCTACGAGCAGTACTTC CASSPQGISYEQYF
NA TRBJ2-1 NA TRBV11-2 TGTGCCAGCAGCCCCCTAGCGTTTGAGCAGTTCTTC CASSPLAFEQFF
NA TRBJ2-2 NA TRBV5-1 TGCGCCAGCAGCACCGGACAGTTTACGAACACCGGGGAGCTGTTTTTT CASSTGQFTNTGELFF
TRBD2 TRBJ2-5 NA TRBV7-9 TGTGCCAGCAGCCCCCAACTAGCGGGGGGGCAAGAGACCCAGTACTTC CASSPQLAGGQETQYF
TRBD1 TRBJ2-1 NA TRBV25-1 TGTGCCAGCAGTGGGACAGGCCGCTCCTACAATGAGCAGTTCTTC CASSGTGRSYNEQFF
NA TRBJ1-1 few TRBV7-9 TGTGCCAGCAGCTCCTGGGGCCTGAACACTGAAGCTTTCTTT CASSSWGLNTEAFF
NA TRBJ1-5 NA TRBV5-6 TGTGCCAGCAGCACAGCCCGGGGGCAGCCCCAGCATTTT CASSTARGQPQHF
NA TRBJ1-4 NA TRBV6-5 TGTGCCAGCAGTTACCTTAATGAAAAACTGTTTTTT CASSYLNEKLFF
NA TRBJ2-7 NA TRBV11-2 TGTGCCAGCAGCCCCACCCCGGGAGTCCGCTACGAGCAGTACTTC CASSPTPGVRYEQYF
NA TRBJ1-5 few TRBV30 TGTGCCTGGACCTTCGGGGGGGGGCACAGCAATCAGCCCCAGCATTTT CAWTFGGGHSNQPQHF
NA TRBJ2-1 NA TRBV29-1 TGCAGCGGCCATCAGTGGGCAAACAATGAGCAGTTCTTC CSGHQWANNEQFF
NA TRBJ2-7 few TRBV4-3 TGCGCCAGCAGCCCCTCAAGACAAGGGGGTAACTACGAGCAGTACTTC CASSPSRQGGNYEQYF